This T cell receptor beta chain was found in a study of T cell repertoires in cytomegalovirus infection. At the level of the study: Selection of CMV epitopes for the study included recently identified HLA-C-restricted and well-studied HLA-B-restricted ones.

TCRdb reprocessed the reads with MiXCR, giving one entry per CDR3 protein. This sample has nearly 700,000 distinct CDR3 sequences, with 33% found just once. Overall study results and limits: Predominance within the ex vivo response was attributable to HLA-C-restricted CMV-specific TCR beta clonotypes.

This clonotype was detected many times. Its antigen is still unknown. V dropped 5 bases and J dropped 2 bases, with 9 bases sitting between them. CDR1 and CDR2 from the germline V gene are SGHTA and FQGNSA. This CDR3 comprises 13 residues. The origin of this receptor is a human donor in good health (CMV status not recorded). Some clones in this sample may be carry-over from other donors' samples. The source material was cultured PBMCs, sampled from culture after CMV antigen stimulation. J is TRBJ1-2 and V is TRBV7-2; unclear D gene. CDR3 in DNA: TGTGCCAGCAGCCCACCCGACAACTATGGCTACACCTTC. This codes for CASSPPDNYGYTF.